These 8 T cell receptor beta chains share one sample of origin, sequenced in a study of shared clonotypes between healthy human individuals. Data came from immunoSEQ multiplex PCR; TCRdb stores just in-frame clones and leaves some out. The sample lists about 2 million clones, about 95% occurring once. Naivety among CD8 cells was defined by CD45RO negativity and positive CCR7 selection, thereby excluding terminally differentiated effector memory CD45RA+ cells. Input material: naive CD8+ T cells sorted from blood. Receptors were obtained from a man between 18 and 29 years old in good health.

This chain joins TRBV29-1 and TRBJ1-1; D unresolved. This CDR3 spans 15 amino acids. With 3 bases removed from V and 1 base from J, the gap between germline ends came to 15 bases. Per germline, CDR1 SQVTM and CDR2 ANQGSEA. CDR3 coding DNA: TGCAGCGTTGATGGTTTAGAGGGAAGGAACACTGAAGCTTTCTTT. The encoded protein is CSVDGLEGRNTEAFF.

In regard to this clone: Other DNA sequences in this specimen translate into the identical CDR3. The V gene is TRBV11-2, the J gene TRBJ2-7; D gene unclear. Trimming removed 1 base at V and 3 bases at J, with 7 bases between. CDR1 and CDR2 from the germline V gene are SGHAT and FQNNGV. This CDR3 comprises 13 residues. This chain's CDR3 is CASSLGALYEQYF. The CDR3 nucleotides read TGTGCCAGCAGCTTAGGGGCCCTCTACGAGCAGTACTTC. Full variable domain (rest looked up from reference TRBV11-2 and TRBJ2-7): EAGVAQSPRYKIIEKRQSVAFWCNPISGHATLYWYQQILGQGPKLLIQFQNNGVVDDSQLPKDRFSAERLKGVDSTLKIQPAKLEDSAVYLCASSLGALYEQYFGPGTRLTVT.

J is TRBJ2-7 and V is TRBV10-2; D gene ambiguous. V dropped 0 bases and J dropped 3 bases, with 9 bases sitting between them. The CDR3 runs 14 residues. The V gene's germline CDR1 is WSHSY and CDR2 SAAADI. Here the CDR3 reads CASSESSEFYEQYF. The CDR3 region has the DNA TGCGCCAGCAGTGAGTCGTCCGAGTTCTACGAGCAGTACTTC.

The chain recombines TRBV12-5 with TRBJ2-3; D may match TRBD1 or TRBD2 (6 bases each). The CDR3 has 21 amino acids. Germline-derived CDR1 and CDR2 are LGHNT and FRNRAP. V dropped 0 bases and J dropped 10 bases, with 35 bases sitting between them. The CDR3 spells CASGLVYWGAMGKGSTGAQYF. DNA of the CDR3: TGTGCTAGTGGTTTGGTATACTGGGGGGCAATGGGCAAGGGAAGCACAGGTGCGCAGTATTTT.

V and J are TRBV5-1 and TRBJ1-4; no clear D gene. Germline V gene data show CDR1 as SGHRS and CDR2 as YFSETQ. This CDR3 has 12 residues. With 4 bases removed from V and 12 bases from J, the gap between germline ends came to 13 bases. The CDR3 DNA reads TGCGCCAGCAGCCCTGGTATAGGGCAACTGTTTTTT. It translates to CASSPGIGQLFF. Complete variable domain (other parts from reference TRBV5-1 and TRBJ1-4): KAGVTQTPRYLIKTRGQQVTLSCSPISGHRSVSWYQQTPGQGLQFLFEYFSETQRNKGNFPGRFSGRQFSNSRSEMNVSTLELGDSALYLCASSPGIGQLFFGSGTQLSVL.

The chain combines TRBV4-3 with TRBJ2-1, with a weak D call TRBD1 (6 bases). This CDR3 is built from 13 residues. Germline V gene lookup returns CDR1 LGHNA and CDR2 YSLEER. The V and J ends lost 6 bases and 5 bases respectively, with 11 bases between them. CDR3 loop: CASRDSYHNEQFF. In nucleotides, the CDR3 is TGCGCCAGCAGGGACAGTTACCACAATGAGCAGTTCTTC.

In regard to this clone: The same CDR3 is also encoded by other DNA sequences in this sample. This chain uses TRBV5-5 with TRBJ2-7, with D hard to call. V lost 0 bases and J 3 bases, leaving 10 bases between the germline ends. CDR1 SGHKS and CDR2 YYEKEE come from the germline V gene (reference sequence). The CDR3 sequence is 14 residues long. CDR3 nucleotide sequence: TGTGCCAGCAGCTTGGGCAGCACCGGCTACGAGCAGTACTTC. Amino acid sequence: CASSLGSTGYEQYF.

With respect to this clone: Within the sample, other DNA sequences also encode this same CDR3. V gene TRBV6-1 combines with J gene TRBJ1-1, with D hard to call. Germline V gene sequence: CDR1 MNHNS, CDR2 SASEGT. The CDR3 contains 14 residues. V was trimmed by 3 bases and J by 0 bases, leaving 8 bases between them. This CDR3 is CASSDGFMNTEAFF. DNA for the CDR3: TGTGCCAGCAGTGACGGCTTCATGAACACTGAAGCTTTCTTT.